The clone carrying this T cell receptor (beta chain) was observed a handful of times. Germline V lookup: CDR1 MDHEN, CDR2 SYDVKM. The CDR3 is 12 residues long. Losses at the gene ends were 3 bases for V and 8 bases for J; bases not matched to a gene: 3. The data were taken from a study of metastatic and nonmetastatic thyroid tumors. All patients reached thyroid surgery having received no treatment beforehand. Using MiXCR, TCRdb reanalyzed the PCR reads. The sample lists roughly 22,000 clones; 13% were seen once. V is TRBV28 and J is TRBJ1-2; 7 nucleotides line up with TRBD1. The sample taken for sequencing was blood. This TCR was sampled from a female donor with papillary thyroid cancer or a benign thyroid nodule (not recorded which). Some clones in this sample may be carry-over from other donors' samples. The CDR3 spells CASSFRGMGYTF. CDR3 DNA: TGTGCCAGCAGTTTCAGGGGGATGGGCTACACCTTC.